This entry is about one T cell receptor (beta chain). Libraries were prepared by immunoSEQ multiplex PCR; TCRdb keeps only in-frame clonotypes and omits some of them. The sample lists over 250,000 clones; 80% to 90% were seen once. The V gene lost 5 bases and the J gene lost 5 bases, with 21 bases spanning the gap. CDR3 length equals 17 residues. Germline V gene data show CDR1 as SEHNR and CDR2 as FQNEAQ (reference sequence). The data belong to a study of blood T cell repertoires in COVID-19. Study as a whole: There were acute and convalescent COVID-19 samples, and they came from the United States, Italy and Spain.

Participants came from fewer than 25 US areas, aged roughly 18 to 95 years. This clonotype was sampled from a man in his forties or fifties who had recovered from COVID-19. The rearrangement joins TRBV7-9 to TRBJ2-2, with D perhaps TRBD2 (7 bases). Sequenced material: PBMCs or T cells enriched from blood (not recorded which). In nucleotides, the CDR3 is TGTGCCAGCAGCCCGGGGGACTACAGGGCTGAAACCGGGGAGCTGTTTTTT. Its translation: CASSPGDYRAETGELFF.